The 15 T cell receptor beta chains reported below all come from one sample, sequenced in a study of blood T cell repertoires in COVID-19. The data were produced by immunoSEQ multiplex PCR, yet TCRdb's version contains in-frame clones alone and is incomplete. The repertoire holds under 150,000 clones, with about 86% as singletons. Sequenced: peripheral blood. The origin of the receptors is a woman aged 60-75 years with acute or convalescent COVID-19.

The rearrangement joins TRBV7-2 to TRBJ2-7; D is perhaps TRBD1 (6 bases). Germline assignment: CDR1 SGHTA and CDR2 FQGNSA. The CDR3 is made up of 14 amino acids. Trimming pared 2 bases from V and 3 bases from J, leaving 11 bases between. CDR3 residues: CASSLFAGVYEQYF. The CDR3 coding sequence is TGTGCCAGCAGCTTATTCGCAGGGGTCTACGAGCAGTACTTC.

The rearrangement joins TRBV7-2 to TRBJ2-2; a weak D match, TRBD1 (6 bases). The V gene lost 5 bases and the J gene lost 5 bases, with 15 bases spanning the gap. The CDR3 totals 15 residues. The germline V gene encodes CDR1 SGHTA and CDR2 FQGNSA. The CDR3: CASSPRGSGTGELFF. DNA of the CDR3: TGTGCCAGCAGCCCAAGGGGGAGTGGTACCGGGGAGCTGTTTTTT.

This chain connects TRBV5-4 to TRBJ1-2, with 10 bases matching TRBD1. CDR3 size: 15 residues. Germline V CDR1 and CDR2: SGHNT, YYREEE (reference sequence). After removal of 4 bases from V and 4 bases from J, the junction contained 7 bases not matched to a gene. The CDR3 DNA sequence: TGTGCCAGCAGCCCCGGGACAGGGGTCGCCTATGGCTACACCTTC. It is translated as CASSPGTGVAYGYTF. Full variable domain (outside the CDR3, taken from reference TRBV5-4 and TRBJ1-2): ETGVTQSPTHLIKTRGQQVTLRCSSQSGHNTVSWYQQALGQGPQFIFQYYREEENGRGNFPPRFSGLQFPNYSSELNVNALELDDSALYLCASSPGTGVAYGYTFGSGTRLTVV.

The V call is TRBV16, the J call TRBJ1-3; D not certain. This CDR3 has 16 amino acids. Germline V gene sequence: CDR1 KGHSY, CDR2 FQNENV. V dropped 6 bases and J dropped 7 bases, with 22 bases sitting between them. The CDR3 coding sequence is TGTGCCAGCAGTCGGAGACCGGGAATTGAGGGCAACACCATATATTTT. It translates to CASSRRPGIEGNTIYF. The full variable domain, rest sourced from reference TRBV16 and TRBJ1-3, is GEEVAQTPKHLVRGEGQKAKLYCAPIKGHSYVFWYQQVLKNEFKFLISFQNENVFDETGMPKERFSAKCLPNSPCSLEIQATKLEDSAVYFCASSRRPGIEGNTIYFGEGSWLTVV.

This clone came up a few times. The chain uses TRBV5-1 and TRBJ2-7, with a weak D call TRBD2 (6 bases). Germline CDR1 SGHRS, CDR2 YFSETQ. Trimming stripped 3 bases from V and 0 bases from J, with 16 bases between. This CDR3 has 16 amino acids. CDR3 coding DNA: TGCGCCAGCAGCTCGGACTATAGCTCCAGCTCCTACGAGCAGTACTTC. Translated: CASSSDYSSSSYEQYF.

The rearrangement uses TRBV11-2 and TRBJ2-7, with D possibly being TRBD2 (5 bases). V was cut by 1 base and J by 2 bases, with 12 bases left in between. CDR1 and CDR2 from the germline V gene are SGHAT and FQNNGV. This CDR3 comprises 15 residues. The CDR3 DNA sequence: TGTGCCAGCAGCTTAGGATCGGGCGGGCCCTACGAGCAGTACTTC. Translated, it gives CASSLGSGGPYEQYF. The whole variable domain, filled in from reference TRBV11-2 and TRBJ2-7, reads EAGVAQSPRYKIIEKRQSVAFWCNPISGHATLYWYQQILGQGPKLLIQFQNNGVVDDSQLPKDRFSAERLKGVDSTLKIQPAKLEDSAVYLCASSLGSGGPYEQYFGPGTRLTVT.

V is TRBV2 and J is TRBJ1-6; a possible D gene is TRBD1 (5 bases). With 4 bases removed from V and 8 bases from J, the gap between germline ends came to 12 bases. The CDR3 sequence is 14 residues long. Germline V gene sequence: CDR1 SNHLY, CDR2 FYNNEI. The CDR3 reads CASSGGTSDSPLHF. Here the CDR3 DNA reads TGTGCCAGCAGTGGGGGGACTTCAGATTCACCCCTCCACTTT.

The chain employs TRBV19 and TRBJ1-2, with a possible D match to TRBD1 (5 bases). V was shortened by 6 bases and J by 6 bases, with 14 bases between the two germline ends. This CDR3 has 13 residues. Germline V gene lookup returns CDR1 LNHDA and CDR2 SQIVND (reference sequence). In nucleotides, the CDR3 is TGTGCCAGTAGCAGGGTGGCTGGGCATGGCTACACCTTC. Protein product: CASSRVAGHGYTF. The full variable domain, in which reference TRBV19 and TRBJ1-2 provide the parts outside the CDR3, is DGGITQSPKYLFRKEGQNVTLSCEQNLNHDAMYWYRQDPGQGLRLIYYSQIVNDFQKGDIAEGYSVSREKKESFPLTVTSAQKNPTAFYLCASSRVAGHGYTFGSGTRLTVV.

This chain links TRBV7-2 with TRBJ2-7, with TRBD2 matching over 12 bases. Germline CDR1 SGHTA, CDR2 FQGNSA. V shed 1 base, J shed 0 bases, and the junction held 10 bases outside the gene matches. The CDR3 runs to 19 residues. CDR3 DNA: TGTGCCAGCAGCTTAGGTGTTTCTAGCGGGAGGGTAAACTCCTACGAGCAGTACTTC. Its translation: CASSLGVSSGRVNSYEQYF.

The chain is built from TRBV20-1 and TRBJ1-1; D remains ambiguous. The CDR3 is made up of 11 amino acids. Germline-derived CDR1 and CDR2 are DFQATT and SNEGSKA (reference sequence). CDR3: CIPAENTEAFF. The CDR3 DNA reads TGCATTCCGGCGGAGAACACTGAAGCTTTCTTT.

This chain uses TRBV2 with TRBJ2-2; D gene ambiguous. There are 11 residues in the CDR3. Trimming took 5 bases from V and 6 from J, leaving 4 bases between them. Germline-derived CDR1 and CDR2 are SNHLY and FYNNEI. The CDR3, as DNA: TGTGCCAGCAGTTCGGCCGGGGAGCTGTTTTTT. Translating gives CASSSAGELFF.

Here the CDR3 reads CATSRDGGTKETQYF. In DNA, the CDR3 is TGTGCCACCAGCAGAGACGGGGGGACAAAAGAGACCCAGTACTTC. The J gene is TRBJ2-5, the V gene TRBV15; perhaps TRBD2 as D (7 bases). The CDR3 has 15 amino acids. Trimming stripped 0 bases from V and 3 bases from J, with 11 bases between. The germline V gene encodes CDR1 LNHNV and CDR2 YYDKDF (reference sequence). Drawing the rest from reference TRBV15 and TRBJ2-5, the complete variable domain is DAMVIQNPRYQVTQFGKPVTLSCSQTLNHNVMYWYQQKSSQAPKLLFHYYDKDFNNEADTPDNFQSRRPNTSFCFLDIRSPGLGDTAMYLCATSRDGGTKETQYFGPGTRLLVL.

A word on this clone: The junction departs from germline at one end; a sequencing error may be responsible. The chain links TRBV7-2 to TRBJ2-1; 8 bases align to TRBD2. Germline CDR1 is SGHTA and CDR2 is FQGNSA. This CDR3 is 16 amino acids long. This chain's CDR3 is CASSLAGTRWDNEQFF. For the CDR3, the DNA is TGTGCCAGCAGCCTAGCCGGGACTAGGTGGGACAATGAGCAGTTCTTC.

The V and J genes are TRBV7-2 and TRBJ2-7; the D gene is possibly TRBD1 (5 bases). V lost 3 bases, J lost 1 base, and 10 bases lay in between. Germline loops: CDR1 SGHTA, CDR2 FQGNSA. The CDR3 is 14 residues long. This CDR3 reads CASSFRAVSYEQYF. DNA of the CDR3: TGTGCCAGCAGCTTCAGGGCTGTTTCCTACGAGCAGTACTTC.

The chain's CDR3 is CATSESGTGEGNTIYF. The CDR3 DNA is TGTGCCACCAGTGAGAGTGGGACAGGCGAAGGAAACACCATATATTTT. The J gene is TRBJ1-3, the V gene TRBV24-1, with 8 bases that match TRBD1. Trimming cost V 4 bases and J 4 bases; bases outside gene matches: 8. The CDR3 has 16 residues. Germline CDR1 is KGHDR and CDR2 is SFDVKD.